The 13 T cell receptor beta chains listed next were all sequenced from one sample in a study of blood T cell repertoires in COVID-19. Assay used: immunoSEQ multiplex PCR; TCRdb lists only in-frame clones, some missing. This table holds 150,000 to 200,000 clones, 75% to 95% found once. Sequencing used peripheral blood. The receptors were gathered from a man aged 50-60 years with acute or convalescent COVID-19.

The chain employs TRBV5-1 and TRBJ2-3; D is unclear. Deletions cut 3 bases from V and 0 bases from J, with 14 bases between. The CDR3 contains 16 residues. Germline V gene sequence: CDR1 SGHRS, CDR2 YFSETQ. The CDR3 DNA sequence: TGCGCCAGCAGCTACCCGACCACAGCAAGCACAGATACGCAGTATTTT. This encodes CASSYPTTASTDTQYF.

This clone was recorded only once. V usage is TRBV7-9 and J usage is TRBJ2-3, with D maybe TRBD1 (5 bases). Trimming removed 4 bases at V and 3 bases at J, with 17 bases between. The CDR3 runs 16 residues. Germline CDR1 is SEHNR and CDR2 is FQNEAQ (reference sequence). Here the CDR3 reads CASSSGPQGVTDTQYF. The CDR3 region has the DNA TGTGCCAGCAGCTCCGGCCCCCAGGGTGTGACAGATACGCAGTATTTT.

The chain joins TRBV2 to TRBJ2-7; 8 nucleotides align to TRBD1. The V gene's germline CDR1 is SNHLY and CDR2 FYNNEI. The junction had 3 bases not matched to a gene; V was cut back by 7 bases and J by 4 bases. This CDR3 is built from 12 residues. The CDR3 DNA sequence: TGTGCCAGCACCCAGGGGGCGTACGAGCAGTACTTC. Amino acid sequence: CASTQGAYEQYF.

V gene TRBV27 combines with J gene TRBJ2-7; 12 bases align to TRBD2. The CDR3 is 14 residues long. V lost 5 bases and J lost 4; bases outside the gene matches: 3. CDR1 MNHEY and CDR2 SMNVEV come from the germline V gene (reference sequence). CDR3 sequence reads: CASSQLAGGYEQYF. The CDR3 nucleotides read TGTGCCAGCAGTCAACTAGCGGGAGGATACGAGCAGTACTTC.

This clone has only one observation. This chain joins TRBV29-1 and TRBJ2-2; perhaps TRBD1 as D (5 bases). Germline CDR1 reads SQVTM; CDR2 reads ANQGSEA. V lost 4 bases and J lost 0, with 9 bases in between. This CDR3 has 14 residues. The CDR3 DNA reads as TGCAGCGTTGGGACATTTGCGAACACCGGGGAGCTGTTTTTT. Translation: CSVGTFANTGELFF.

J is TRBJ2-5 and V is TRBV28; 7 bases are shared with TRBD2. Trimming took 4 bases from V and 5 from J; bases not matched to a gene: 16. Germline loops: CDR1 MDHEN, CDR2 SYDVKM. The CDR3 is 17 residues long. As DNA, the CDR3 is TGTGCCAGCAGTTGGGAGGGTGTAGGAGCGATGGGGGAGACCCAGTACTTC. This gives the protein CASSWEGVGAMGETQYF.

The rearrangement uses TRBV28 and TRBJ2-7; D remains ambiguous. Looked up from germline, CDR1 is MDHEN and CDR2 is SYDVKM. The CDR3 consists of 14 residues. Trimming took off 2 bases at V and 3 bases at J, with 11 bases between the two ends. Written as DNA, the CDR3 is TGTGCCAGCAGTTTAGTCCTAGTGGGCTACGAGCAGTACTTC. Its translation: CASSLVLVGYEQYF. Drawing the rest from reference TRBV28 and TRBJ2-7, the complete variable domain is DVKVTQSSRYLVKRTGEKVFLECVQDMDHENMFWYRQDPGLGLRLIYFSYDVKMKEKGDIPEGYSVSREKKERFSLILESASTNQTSMYLCASSLVLVGYEQYFGPGTRLTVT.

This chain uses TRBV5-6 with TRBJ2-7; D might be TRBD1 (6 bases). Deletions cut 3 bases from V and 2 bases from J, with 9 bases between. Per germline, CDR1 SGHDT and CDR2 YYEEEE. This CDR3 is 13 amino acids long. CDR3 DNA: TGTGCCAGCAGCTCGCAGGGGACCTACGAGCAGTACTTC. This encodes CASSSQGTYEQYF.

The gene calls are TRBV4-1 and TRBJ1-1; D is perhaps TRBD1 (5 bases). The V end lost 4 bases, the J end lost 0 bases, and 9 bases lay between the germline ends. This CDR3 is built from 14 residues. Germline lookup yields CDR1 MGHRA and CDR2 YSYEKL. The CDR3 coding sequence is TGCGCCAGCAGCCGTTTGACAGTGAACACTGAAGCTTTCTTT. It translates to CASSRLTVNTEAFF.

This chain uses TRBV7-3 with TRBJ2-1; 11 positions match TRBD2. The V segment lost 4 bases and the J segment 4 bases; nucleotides outside the gene matches: 12. The CDR3 spans 18 residues. Germline assignment: CDR1 SGHTA and CDR2 FQGTGA. For the CDR3, the DNA is TGTGCCAGCAGCTCCTCTGAAACCGGGACTAGCGGTTACAATGAGCAGTTCTTC. Residues: CASSSSETGTSGYNEQFF.

V is TRBV30 and J is TRBJ2-3, with TRBD2 as a possible D gene (6 bases). Germline CDR1 and CDR2: GTSNPN and SVGIG (reference sequence). This CDR3 has 13 amino acids. Between the trimmed V and J ends, which lost 0 bases and 6 bases, there was a span of 10 bases. In DNA form, the CDR3 reads TGTGCCTGGAGTGTAACTAGCCCGGATACGCAGTATTTT. Translation gives CAWSVTSPDTQYF.

This chain joins TRBV5-1 and TRBJ2-2, with 9 bases fitting TRBD1. The germline gives CDR1 SGHRS, CDR2 YFSETQ. The CDR3 contains 15 residues. V lost 4 bases and J lost 5; bases outside the gene matches: 6. The CDR3 here is CASSRPGTGTGELFF. As DNA, the CDR3 is TGCGCCAGCAGCCGTCCCGGGACAGGGACCGGGGAGCTGTTTTTT.

This clone was recorded once. The chain employs TRBV24-1 and TRBJ1-2, with TRBD1 as a possible D gene (5 bases). Per germline, CDR1 KGHDR and CDR2 SFDVKD. Between the trimmed V and J ends, which lost 0 bases and 8 bases, there was a span of 9 bases. The length of the CDR3 is 13 residues. This CDR3 is CATSDLGGDGYTF. Here the CDR3 DNA reads TGTGCCACCAGTGATTTGGGCGGGGACGGCTACACCTTC.